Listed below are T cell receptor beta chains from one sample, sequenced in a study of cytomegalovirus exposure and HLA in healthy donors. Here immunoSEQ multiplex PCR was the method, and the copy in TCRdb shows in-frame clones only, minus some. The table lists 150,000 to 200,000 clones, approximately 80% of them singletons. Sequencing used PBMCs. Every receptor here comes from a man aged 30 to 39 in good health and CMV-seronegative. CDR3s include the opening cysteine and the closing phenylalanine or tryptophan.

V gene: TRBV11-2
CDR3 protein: CASSFGTWESGYTF

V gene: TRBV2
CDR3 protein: CASSPSGRTYEQYF

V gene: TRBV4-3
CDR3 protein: CASSHIGGEQYF

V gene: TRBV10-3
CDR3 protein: CATSEAGDNEKLFF

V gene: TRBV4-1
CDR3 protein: CASSQEPGQGLDIQYF

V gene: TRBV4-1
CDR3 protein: CASSHPGEGVLGETQYF

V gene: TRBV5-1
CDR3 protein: CASSLTDSYEQYF

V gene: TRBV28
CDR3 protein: CASSLDRALWPQHF

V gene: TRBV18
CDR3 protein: CASSPPNPGGSYEQYF

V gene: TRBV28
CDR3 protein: CASSSPSGGDSYEQYF

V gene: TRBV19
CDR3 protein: CASSKSDSGASYNEQFF

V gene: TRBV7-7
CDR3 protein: CASSLSGTDTQYF

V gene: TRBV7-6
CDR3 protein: CASSFGFQETQYF

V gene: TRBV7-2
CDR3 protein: CASSGLSSNQPQHF

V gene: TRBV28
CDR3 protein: CASNKSGGFYGQYF

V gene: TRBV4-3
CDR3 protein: CASSPRLAGEQFF

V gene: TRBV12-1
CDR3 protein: CASWSQGDTQYF

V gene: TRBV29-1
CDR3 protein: CSVEDIDSWDYGYTF

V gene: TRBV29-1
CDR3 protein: CSVGDGYTF

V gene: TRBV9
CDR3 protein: CASSVGRAQETQYF

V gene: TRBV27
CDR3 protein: CASSFFLNSPLHF

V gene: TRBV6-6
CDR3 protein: CASSYGGGTDDQPQHF

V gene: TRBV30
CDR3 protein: CAWRLGQGSHEQYF

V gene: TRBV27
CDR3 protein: CASSLLGGGTDTQYF

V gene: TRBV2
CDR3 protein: CASSEAVSNQPQHF

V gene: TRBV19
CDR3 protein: CASSIRQEQFF

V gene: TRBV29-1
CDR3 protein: CSVALAGYNEQFF

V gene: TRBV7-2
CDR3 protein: CASSQSRDRGKNTEAFF

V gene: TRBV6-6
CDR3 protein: CAIGGAGINQPQHF

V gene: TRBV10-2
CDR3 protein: CASSRGVTEAFF

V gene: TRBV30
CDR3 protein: CAWSGSGSLYEQYF

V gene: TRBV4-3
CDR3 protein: CASSQNPGGMNNEQFF

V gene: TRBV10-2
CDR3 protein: CASSLAGDLSYEQYF

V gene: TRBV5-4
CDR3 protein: CASSSLLTGTGGGYTF

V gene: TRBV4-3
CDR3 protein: CASSQASDTQYF

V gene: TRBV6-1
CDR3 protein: CASSAGTALALPQHF

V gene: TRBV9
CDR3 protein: CASSVVGAVDTEAFF

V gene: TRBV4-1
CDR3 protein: CASSQEGQGGLHEQFF

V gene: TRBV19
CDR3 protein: CASSIVGGRTEAFF

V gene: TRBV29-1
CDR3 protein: CSVVGGASTDTQYF

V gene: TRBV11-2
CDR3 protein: CATSRGRGGELFF

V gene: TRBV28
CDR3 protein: CASSFSTGGGQPQHF

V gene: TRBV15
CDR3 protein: CATSRGGDGETQYF

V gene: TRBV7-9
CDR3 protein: CASSLEPQETQYF

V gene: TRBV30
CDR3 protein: CAGGEGAWAFF